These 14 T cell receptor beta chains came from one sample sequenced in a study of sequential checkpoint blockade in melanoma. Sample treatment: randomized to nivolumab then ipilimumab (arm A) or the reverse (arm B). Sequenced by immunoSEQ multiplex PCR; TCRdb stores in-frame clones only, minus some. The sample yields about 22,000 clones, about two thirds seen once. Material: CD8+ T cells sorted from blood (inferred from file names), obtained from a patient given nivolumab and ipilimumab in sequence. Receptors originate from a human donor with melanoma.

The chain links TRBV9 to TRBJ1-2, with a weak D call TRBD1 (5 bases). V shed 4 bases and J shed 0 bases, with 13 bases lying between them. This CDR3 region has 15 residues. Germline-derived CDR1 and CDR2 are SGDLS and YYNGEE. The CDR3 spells CASSPYRLPNYGYTF. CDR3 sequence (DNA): TGTGCCAGCAGCCCTTACAGGCTTCCTAACTATGGCTACACCTTC.

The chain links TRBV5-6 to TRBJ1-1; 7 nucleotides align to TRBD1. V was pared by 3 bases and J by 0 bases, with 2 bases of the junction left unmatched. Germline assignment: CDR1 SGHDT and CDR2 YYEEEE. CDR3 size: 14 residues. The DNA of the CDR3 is TGTGCCAGCAGCTACGGACAGGTGAACACTGAAGCTTTCTTT. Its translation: CASSYGQVNTEAFF. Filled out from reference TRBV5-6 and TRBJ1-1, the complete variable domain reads DAGVTQSPTHLIKTRGQQVTLRCSPKSGHDTVSWYQQALGQGPQFIFQYYEEEERQRGNFPDRFSGHQFPNYSSELNVNALLLGDSALYLCASSYGQVNTEAFFGQGTRLTVV.

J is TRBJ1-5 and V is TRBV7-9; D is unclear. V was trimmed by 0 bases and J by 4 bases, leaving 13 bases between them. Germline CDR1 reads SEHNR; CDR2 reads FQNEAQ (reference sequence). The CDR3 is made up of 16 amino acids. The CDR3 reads CASSLAADQLNQPQHF. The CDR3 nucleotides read TGTGCCAGCAGCTTAGCCGCGGATCAGCTAAATCAGCCCCAGCATTTT.

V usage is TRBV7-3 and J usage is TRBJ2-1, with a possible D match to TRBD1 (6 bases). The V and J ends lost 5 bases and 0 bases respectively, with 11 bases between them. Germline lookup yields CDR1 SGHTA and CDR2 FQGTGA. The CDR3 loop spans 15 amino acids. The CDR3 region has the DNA TGTGCCAGCAGCCCAGGGACATTCTCCTACAATGAGCAGTTCTTC. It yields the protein CASSPGTFSYNEQFF.

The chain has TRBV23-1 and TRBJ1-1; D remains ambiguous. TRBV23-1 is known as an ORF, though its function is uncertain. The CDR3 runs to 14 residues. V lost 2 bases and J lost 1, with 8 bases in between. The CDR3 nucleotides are TGCGCCAGCAGTCAAGTGGCGGAGAACACTGAAGCTTTCTTT. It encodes CASSQVAENTEAFF.

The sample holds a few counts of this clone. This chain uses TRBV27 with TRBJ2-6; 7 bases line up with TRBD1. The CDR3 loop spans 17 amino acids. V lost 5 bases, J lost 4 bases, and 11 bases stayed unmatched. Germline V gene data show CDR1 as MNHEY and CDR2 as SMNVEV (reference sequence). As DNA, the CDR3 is TGTGCCAGCAGTCCCCGGGACAGTCCTACCGGGGCCAACGTCCTGACTTTC. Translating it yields CASSPRDSPTGANVLTF.

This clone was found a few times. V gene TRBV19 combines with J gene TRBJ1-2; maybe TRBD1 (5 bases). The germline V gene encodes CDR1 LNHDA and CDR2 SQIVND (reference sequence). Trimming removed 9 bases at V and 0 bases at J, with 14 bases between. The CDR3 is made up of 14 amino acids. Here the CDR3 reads CASRAGPTNYGYTF. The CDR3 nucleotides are TGTGCCAGCAGGGCAGGTCCCACTAACTATGGCTACACCTTC.

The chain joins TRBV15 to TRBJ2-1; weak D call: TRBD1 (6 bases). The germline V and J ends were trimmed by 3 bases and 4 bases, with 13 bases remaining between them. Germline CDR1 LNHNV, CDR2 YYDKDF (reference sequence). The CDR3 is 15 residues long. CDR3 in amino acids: CATSRGQAFYNEQFF. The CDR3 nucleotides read TGTGCCACCAGCAGGGGACAAGCCTTTTACAATGAGCAGTTCTTC.

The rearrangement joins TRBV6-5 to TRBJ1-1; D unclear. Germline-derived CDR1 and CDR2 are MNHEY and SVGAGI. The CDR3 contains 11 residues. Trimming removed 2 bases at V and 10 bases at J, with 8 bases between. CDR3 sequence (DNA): TGTGCCAGCAGTTACGGGTCAGGAGCTTTCTTT. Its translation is CASSYGSGAFF.

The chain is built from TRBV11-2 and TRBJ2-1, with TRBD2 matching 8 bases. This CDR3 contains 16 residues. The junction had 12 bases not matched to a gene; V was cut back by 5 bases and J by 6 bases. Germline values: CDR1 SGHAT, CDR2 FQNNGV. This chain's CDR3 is CASSPPGAGGPNEQFF. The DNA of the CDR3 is TGTGCCAGCAGCCCTCCGGGGGCGGGGGGCCCCAATGAGCAGTTCTTC.

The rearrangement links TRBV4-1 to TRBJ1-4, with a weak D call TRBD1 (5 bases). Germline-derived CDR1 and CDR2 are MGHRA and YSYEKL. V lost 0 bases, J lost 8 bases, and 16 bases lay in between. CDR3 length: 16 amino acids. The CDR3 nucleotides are TGCGCCAGCAGCCAAGATTATGGAGGGGAGAGGGAAAAACTGTTTTTT. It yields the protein CASSQDYGGEREKLFF.

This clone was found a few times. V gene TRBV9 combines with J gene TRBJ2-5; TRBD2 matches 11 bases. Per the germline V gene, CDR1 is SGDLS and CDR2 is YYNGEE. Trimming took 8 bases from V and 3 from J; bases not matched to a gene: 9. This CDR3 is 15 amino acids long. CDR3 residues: CASSPGLAVKETQYF. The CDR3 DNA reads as TGTGCCAGTTCACCGGGACTAGCGGTGAAAGAGACCCAGTACTTC.

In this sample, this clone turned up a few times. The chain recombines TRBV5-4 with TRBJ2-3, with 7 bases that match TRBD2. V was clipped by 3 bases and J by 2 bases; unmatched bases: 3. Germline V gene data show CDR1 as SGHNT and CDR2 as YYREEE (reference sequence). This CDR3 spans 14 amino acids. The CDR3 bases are TGTGCCAGCAGCTCTAGCGGAATCACAGATACGCAGTATTTT. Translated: CASSSSGITDTQYF.

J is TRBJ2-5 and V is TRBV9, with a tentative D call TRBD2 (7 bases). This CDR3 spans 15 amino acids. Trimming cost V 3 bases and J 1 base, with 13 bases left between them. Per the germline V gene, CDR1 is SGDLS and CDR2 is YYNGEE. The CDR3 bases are TGTGCCAGCAGCGGGGGGGGGCAGGTCCAAGAGACCCAGTACTTC. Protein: CASSGGGQVQETQYF.